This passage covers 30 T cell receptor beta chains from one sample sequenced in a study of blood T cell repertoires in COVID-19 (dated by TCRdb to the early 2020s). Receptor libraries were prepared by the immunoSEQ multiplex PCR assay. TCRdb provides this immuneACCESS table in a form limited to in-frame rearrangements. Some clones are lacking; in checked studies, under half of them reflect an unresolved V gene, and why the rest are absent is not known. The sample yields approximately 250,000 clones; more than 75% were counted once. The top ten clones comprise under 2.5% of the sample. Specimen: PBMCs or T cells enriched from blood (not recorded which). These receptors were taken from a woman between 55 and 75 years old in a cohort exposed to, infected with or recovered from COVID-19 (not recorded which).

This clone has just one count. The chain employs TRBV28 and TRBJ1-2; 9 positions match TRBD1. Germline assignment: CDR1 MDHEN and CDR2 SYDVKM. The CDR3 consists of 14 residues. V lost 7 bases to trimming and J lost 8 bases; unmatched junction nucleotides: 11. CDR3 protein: CASKFRDRAGGYTF. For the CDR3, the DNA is TGTGCCAGCAAGTTTCGGGACAGGGCTGGGGGCTACACCTTC.

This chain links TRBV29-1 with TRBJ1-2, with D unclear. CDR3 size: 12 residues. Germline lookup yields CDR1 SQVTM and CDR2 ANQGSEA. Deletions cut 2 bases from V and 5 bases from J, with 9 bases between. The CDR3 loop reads CSVERGKYGYTF. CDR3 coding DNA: TGCAGCGTTGAAAGAGGGAAGTATGGCTACACCTTC. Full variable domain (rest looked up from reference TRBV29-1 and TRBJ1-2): SAVISQKPSRDICQRGTSLTIQCQVDSQVTMMFWYRQQPGQSLTLIATANQGSEATYESGFVIDKFPISRPNLTFSTLTVSNMSPEDSSIYLCSVERGKYGYTFGSGTRLTVV.

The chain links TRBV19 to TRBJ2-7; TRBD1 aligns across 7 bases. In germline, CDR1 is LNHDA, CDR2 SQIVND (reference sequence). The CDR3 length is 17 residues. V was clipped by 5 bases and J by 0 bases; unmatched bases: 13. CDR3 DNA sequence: TGTGCCAGTAGTGGCCTTTGGGGACAGCCCCACTCCTACGAGCAGTACTTC. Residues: CASSGLWGQPHSYEQYF.

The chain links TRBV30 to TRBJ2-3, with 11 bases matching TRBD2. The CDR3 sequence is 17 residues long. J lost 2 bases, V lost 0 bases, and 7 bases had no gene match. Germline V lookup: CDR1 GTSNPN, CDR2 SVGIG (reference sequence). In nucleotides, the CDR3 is TGTGCCTGGAGTGTAGCTCGGACTAGCGGGTTCACAGATACGCAGTATTTT. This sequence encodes CAWSVARTSGFTDTQYF.

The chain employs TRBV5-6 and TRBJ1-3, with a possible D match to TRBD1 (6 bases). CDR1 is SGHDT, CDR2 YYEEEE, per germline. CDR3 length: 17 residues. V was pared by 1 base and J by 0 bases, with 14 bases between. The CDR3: CASSLRAGTSSGNTIYF. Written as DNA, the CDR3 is TGTGCCAGCAGCTTGCGTGCCGGGACAAGCTCTGGAAACACCATATATTTT.

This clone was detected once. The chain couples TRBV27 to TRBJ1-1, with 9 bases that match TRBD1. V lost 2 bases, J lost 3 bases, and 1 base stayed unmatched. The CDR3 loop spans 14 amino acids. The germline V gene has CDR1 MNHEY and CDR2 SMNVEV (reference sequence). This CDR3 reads CASSLTGGHTEAFF. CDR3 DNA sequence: TGTGCCAGCAGTTTAACAGGGGGCCACACTGAAGCTTTCTTT.

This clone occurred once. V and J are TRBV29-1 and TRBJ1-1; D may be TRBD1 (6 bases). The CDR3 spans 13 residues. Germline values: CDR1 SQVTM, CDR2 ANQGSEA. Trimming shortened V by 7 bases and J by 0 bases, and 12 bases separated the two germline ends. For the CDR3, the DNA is TGCAGCGCCCGAGGACAGATGAACACTGAAGCTTTCTTT. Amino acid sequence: CSARGQMNTEAFF.

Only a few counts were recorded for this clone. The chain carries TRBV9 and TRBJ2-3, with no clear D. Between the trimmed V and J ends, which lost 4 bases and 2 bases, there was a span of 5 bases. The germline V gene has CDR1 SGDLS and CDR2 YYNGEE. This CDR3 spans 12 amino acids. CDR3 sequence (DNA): TGTGCCAGCAGCTCCCACACAGATACGCAGTATTTT. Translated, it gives CASSSHTDTQYF.

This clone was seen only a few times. For the CDR3, the DNA is TGCGCCAGCACCCGGACAGGAGCGAACACCGGGGAGCTGTTTTTT. Its translation is CASTRTGANTGELFF. The rearrangement uses TRBV5-1 and TRBJ2-2; 7 bases line up with TRBD1. CDR1 SGHRS and CDR2 YFSETQ come from the germline V gene. CDR3 length: 15 residues. Trimming took 6 bases from V and 0 from J; bases not matched to a gene: 5.

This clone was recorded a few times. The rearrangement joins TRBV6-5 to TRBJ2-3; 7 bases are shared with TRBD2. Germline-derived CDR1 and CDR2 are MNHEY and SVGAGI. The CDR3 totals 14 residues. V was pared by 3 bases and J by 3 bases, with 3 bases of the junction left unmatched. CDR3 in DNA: TGTGCCAGCAGTTATATGGGGGGGACAGATACGCAGTATTTT. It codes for CASSYMGGTDTQYF.

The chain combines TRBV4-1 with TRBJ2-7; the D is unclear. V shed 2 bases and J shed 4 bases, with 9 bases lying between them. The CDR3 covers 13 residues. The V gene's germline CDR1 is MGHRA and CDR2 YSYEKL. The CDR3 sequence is CASSQLFSYEQYF. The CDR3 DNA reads TGCGCCAGCAGCCAATTATTCTCTTACGAGCAGTACTTC.

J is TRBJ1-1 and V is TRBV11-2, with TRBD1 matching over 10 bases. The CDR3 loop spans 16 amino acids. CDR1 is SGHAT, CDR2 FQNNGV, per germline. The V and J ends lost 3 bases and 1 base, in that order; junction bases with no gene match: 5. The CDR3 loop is CASSFPDRGRNTEAFF. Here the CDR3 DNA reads TGTGCCAGCAGCTTCCCCGACAGGGGGCGGAACACTGAAGCTTTCTTT.

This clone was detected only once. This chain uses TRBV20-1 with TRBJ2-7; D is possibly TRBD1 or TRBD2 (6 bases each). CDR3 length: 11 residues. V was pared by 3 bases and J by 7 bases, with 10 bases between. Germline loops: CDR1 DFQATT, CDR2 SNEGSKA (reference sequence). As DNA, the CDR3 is TGCAGTGCTAGTGGGGGGCTTGAGCAGTACTTC. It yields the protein CSASGGLEQYF.

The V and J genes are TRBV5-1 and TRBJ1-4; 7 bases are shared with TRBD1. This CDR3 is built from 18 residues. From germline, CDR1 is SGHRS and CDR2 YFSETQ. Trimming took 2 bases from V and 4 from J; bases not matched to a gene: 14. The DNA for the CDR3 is TGCGCCAGCAGCTTTCGGTTAGGGGGCGGCGCGGTTAATGAAAAACTGTTTTTT. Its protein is CASSFRLGGGAVNEKLFF.

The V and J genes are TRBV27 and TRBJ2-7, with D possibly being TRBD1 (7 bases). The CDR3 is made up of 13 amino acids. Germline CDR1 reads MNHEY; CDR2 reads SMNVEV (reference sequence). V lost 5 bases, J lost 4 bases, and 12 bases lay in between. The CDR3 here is CASSQTGRYEQYF. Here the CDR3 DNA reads TGTGCCAGCAGTCAGACAGGGAGGTACGAGCAGTACTTC.

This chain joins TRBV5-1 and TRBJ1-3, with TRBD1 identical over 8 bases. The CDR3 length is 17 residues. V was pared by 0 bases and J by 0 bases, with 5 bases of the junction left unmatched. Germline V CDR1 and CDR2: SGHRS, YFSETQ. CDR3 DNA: TGCGCCAGCAGCTTGGCCTGGGGACAGGCCTCTGGAAACACCATATATTTT. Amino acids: CASSLAWGQASGNTIYF.

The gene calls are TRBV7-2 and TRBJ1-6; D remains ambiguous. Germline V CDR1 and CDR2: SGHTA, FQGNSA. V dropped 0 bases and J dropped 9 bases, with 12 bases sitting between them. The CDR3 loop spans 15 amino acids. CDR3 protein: CASSLAGGYGSPLHF. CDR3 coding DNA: TGTGCCAGCAGCTTAGCCGGCGGGTATGGTTCACCCCTCCACTTT.

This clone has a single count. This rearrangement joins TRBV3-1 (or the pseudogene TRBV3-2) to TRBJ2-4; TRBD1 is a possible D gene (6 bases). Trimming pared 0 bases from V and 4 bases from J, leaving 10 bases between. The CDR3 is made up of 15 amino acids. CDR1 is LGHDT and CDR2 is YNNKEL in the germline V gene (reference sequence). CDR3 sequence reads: CASSQEKQGKNIQYF. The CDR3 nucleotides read TGTGCCAGCAGCCAAGAGAAACAGGGAAAAAACATTCAGTACTTC.

The CDR3 DNA is TGTGCCACCAGTGATGAAATAAGGGCTAGCGGGAGGGATGAGCAGTTCTTC. Translated, it gives CATSDEIRASGRDEQFF. This chain joins TRBV24-1 and TRBJ2-1; 12 bases match TRBD2. Per germline, CDR1 KGHDR and CDR2 SFDVKD. Trimming removed 3 bases from V and 8 bases from J; junction bases left unmatched: 10. The CDR3 has 17 residues.

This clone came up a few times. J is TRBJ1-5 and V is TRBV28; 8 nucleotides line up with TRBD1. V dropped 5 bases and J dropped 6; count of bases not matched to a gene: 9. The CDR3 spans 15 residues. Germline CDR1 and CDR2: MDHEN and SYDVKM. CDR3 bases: TGTGCCAGCAGTGCGATCGACAGGGGAGGTCAGCCCCAGCATTTT. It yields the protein CASSAIDRGGQPQHF.

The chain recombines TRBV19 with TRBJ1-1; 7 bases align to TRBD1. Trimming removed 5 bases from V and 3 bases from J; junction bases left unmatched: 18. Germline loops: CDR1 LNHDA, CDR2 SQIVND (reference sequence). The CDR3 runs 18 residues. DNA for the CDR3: TGTGCCAGTAGTTACGACAGGGCTGAAAAGGGTCTGGACACTGAAGCTTTCTTT. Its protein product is CASSYDRAEKGLDTEAFF.

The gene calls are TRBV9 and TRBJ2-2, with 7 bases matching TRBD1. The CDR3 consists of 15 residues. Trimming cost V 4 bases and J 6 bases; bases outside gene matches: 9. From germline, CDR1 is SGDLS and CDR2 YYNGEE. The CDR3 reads CASSRTGHWAGELFF. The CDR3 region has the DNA TGTGCCAGCAGCCGGACAGGCCATTGGGCCGGGGAGCTGTTTTTT.

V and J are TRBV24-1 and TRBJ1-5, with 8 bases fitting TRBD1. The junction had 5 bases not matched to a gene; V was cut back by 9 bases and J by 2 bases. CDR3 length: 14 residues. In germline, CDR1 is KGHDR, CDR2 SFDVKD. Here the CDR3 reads CATSDRAGNQPQHF. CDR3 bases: TGTGCCACCTCGGACAGGGCGGGCAATCAGCCCCAGCATTTT.

CDR3: CASSHSLRNSPLHF. In DNA form, the CDR3 reads TGTGCCAGCAGTCACAGCCTCCGAAATTCACCCCTCCACTTT. The chain is built from TRBV25-1 and TRBJ1-6; unclear D gene. The V end lost 5 bases, the J end lost 7 bases, and 12 bases lay between the germline ends. Germline CDR1 and CDR2: MGHDK and SYGVNS. The CDR3 covers 14 residues.

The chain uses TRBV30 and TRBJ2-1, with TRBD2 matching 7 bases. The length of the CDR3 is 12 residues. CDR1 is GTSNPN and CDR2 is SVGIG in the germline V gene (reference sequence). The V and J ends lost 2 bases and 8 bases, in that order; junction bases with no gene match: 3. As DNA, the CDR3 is TGTGCCTGGAGTAGCGGGATCCATGAGCAGTTCTTC. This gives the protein CAWSSGIHEQFF.

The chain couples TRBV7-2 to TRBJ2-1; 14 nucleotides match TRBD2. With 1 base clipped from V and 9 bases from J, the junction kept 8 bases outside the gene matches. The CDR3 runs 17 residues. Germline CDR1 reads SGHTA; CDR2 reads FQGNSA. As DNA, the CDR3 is TGTGCCAGCAGCTTAGGACTAGCGGGAGGGAGTCGCGGTGAGCAGTTCTTC. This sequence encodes CASSLGLAGGSRGEQFF.

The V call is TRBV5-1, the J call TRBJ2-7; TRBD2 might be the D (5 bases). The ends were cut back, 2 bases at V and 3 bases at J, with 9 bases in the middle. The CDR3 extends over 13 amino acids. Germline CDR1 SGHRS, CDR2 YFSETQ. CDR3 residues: CASSFRGSYEQYF. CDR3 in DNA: TGCGCCAGCAGCTTTCGGGGTAGCTACGAGCAGTACTTC.

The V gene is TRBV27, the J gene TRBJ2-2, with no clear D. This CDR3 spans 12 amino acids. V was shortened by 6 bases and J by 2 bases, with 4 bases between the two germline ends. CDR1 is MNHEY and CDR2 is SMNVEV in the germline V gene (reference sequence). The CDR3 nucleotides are TGTGCCAGCAGCTTCAACACCGGGGAGCTGTTTTTT. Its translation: CASSFNTGELFF.

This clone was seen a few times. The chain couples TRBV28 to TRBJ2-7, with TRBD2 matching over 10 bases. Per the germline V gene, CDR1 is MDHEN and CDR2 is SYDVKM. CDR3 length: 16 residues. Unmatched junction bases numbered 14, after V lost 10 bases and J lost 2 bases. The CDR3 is CATFLAGASFAYEQYF. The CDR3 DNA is TGTGCCACCTTCCTAGCGGGAGCCTCATTCGCCTACGAGCAGTACTTC.

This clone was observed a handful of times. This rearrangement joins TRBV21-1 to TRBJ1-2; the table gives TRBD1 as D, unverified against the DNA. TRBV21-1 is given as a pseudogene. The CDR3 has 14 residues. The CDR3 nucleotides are TGTGCCAGCAGCAGGAAGGACAGGGGGGGTGGCTACACCTTC. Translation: CASSRKDRGGGYTF.